The source of this T cell receptor beta chain is a study of shared clonotypes between healthy human individuals. This CDR3 is 17 amino acids long. In germline, CDR1 is SQVTM, CDR2 ANQGSEA. Trimming took 0 bases from V and 3 from J; bases not matched to a gene: 8. Genomic DNA from each subset was divided evenly over several immunoSEQ plates. Some clones are missing from TCRdb's copy, which holds only in-frame ones; the method was immunoSEQ multiplex PCR. The sample consists of a few hundred thousand clones, over 95% of them appearing once. Cells designated naive CD8 were CD45RO-negative and were positively selected for CCR7, with terminally differentiated effector memory CD45RA+ cells excluded.

The sample taken for sequencing was naive CD8+ T cells sorted from blood. The chain is built from TRBV29-1 and TRBJ1-2, with 12 bases fitting TRBD1. This receptor was obtained from a woman under 40 in good health. The DNA for the CDR3 is TGCAGCGTTGAAGAGCCGGGACAGGGGGCCCACTACTATGGCTACACCTTC. Its translation is CSVEEPGQGAHYYGYTF. The variable domain in full, with the rest retrieved from reference TRBV29-1 and TRBJ1-2, is SAVISQKPSRDICQRGTSLTIQCQVDSQVTMMFWYRQQPGQSLTLIATANQGSEATYESGFVIDKFPISRPNLTFSTLTVSNMSPEDSSIYLCSVEEPGQGAHYYGYTFGSGTRLTVV.